A selection of T cell receptor beta chains follows, all from one sample in a study of technical replicates of blood from a few donors. TCRdb keeps only in-frame clones here, not all; method: immunoSEQ multiplex PCR. The sample holds under 100,000 clones; approximately 94% are singletons and the top ten take approximately 0.21%. The sequencing input was T cells isolated from PBMCs. These receptors were obtained from a human donor in good health. CDR3s include the opening cysteine and the closing phenylalanine or tryptophan. D genes are given only for firm matches. Not every row has a clone size; where given, it reads once, few, many or a size class.

D	V	size	J	DNA	CDR3
-	TRBV7-9	once	TRBJ2-7	TGTGCCAGCAGCCTCGGAGGACAGTTCTACGAGCAGTACTTC	CASSLGGQFYEQYF
-	TRBV28	-	TRBJ2-7	TGTGCCATTTCCGAGGTTTTCGACAGCCTAACCTACGAGCAGTACTTC	CAISEVFDSLTYEQYF
-	TRBV11-2	-	TRBJ1-6	TGTGCCAGCAGCTCCCTCGGCAACGGGGTAGGTTCACCCCTCCACTTT	CASSSLGNGVGSPLHF
TRBD2	TRBV9	-	TRBJ2-7	TGTGCCAGCAGCGCAGAAACTAGCGGGGGAGAGCAGTACTTC	CASSAETSGGEQYF
-	TRBV29-1	-	TRBJ1-2	TGCAGCGTTGGTGTCGATGGCTACACCTTC	CSVGVDGYTF
-	TRBV10-2	-	TRBJ2-3	TGCGCCAGCAGTTACGACAGACCCACAGATACGCAGTATTTT	CASSYDRPTDTQYF
TRBD1	TRBV7-9	-	TRBJ1-2	TGTGCCAGCAGCTCAGACAGGGGCGGAGGCTACACCTTC	CASSSDRGGGYTF
-	TRBV5-8	-	TRBJ1-5	TGTGCCAGCAGCGCCGGGCGGGAACCCAATCAGCCCCAGCATTTT	CASSAGREPNQPQHF
TRBD2	TRBV2	-	TRBJ2-3	TGTGCCAGCAGTGAAATTGGGACTAGCGAGACCGGCACAGATACGCAGTATTTT	CASSEIGTSETGTDTQYF
-	TRBV4-1	-	TRBJ2-1	TGCGCCAGCAGCCAAGAACCCCCAGGCAGGGGACCCTACAATGAGCAGTTCTTC	CASSQEPPGRGPYNEQFF
-	TRBV27	-	TRBJ2-5	TGTGCCAGCAGCACAGGTCTAGGGGAGACCCAGTACTTC	CASSTGLGETQYF
TRBD1	TRBV6-1	once	TRBJ1-3	TGTGCCAGCAGTGTCAGACAGGGGGCCTGGGGAAACACCATATATTTT	CASSVRQGAWGNTIYF
TRBD2	TRBV5-4	-	TRBJ2-3	TGTGCCAGCAGCAGGGAACTAGCGGGAGGGCCAACAGATACGCAGTATTTT	CASSRELAGGPTDTQYF
TRBD1	TRBV6-5	-	TRBJ1-2	TGTGCCAGCAGTTACCAGGGGGCTAAGGGCTACACCTTC	CASSYQGAKGYTF
-	TRBV27	-	TRBJ2-1	TGTGCCAGCAGTTCGACAGTCCAGAATTGGGACAATGAGCAGTTCTTC	CASSSTVQNWDNEQFF
-	TRBV28	-	TRBJ1-1	TGTGCCAGCACTCTACCGGGGGAATACGTCGGAGCTTTCTTT	CASTLPGEYVGAFF
-	TRBV30	-	TRBJ1-1	TGTGCCTGGACTACTTCAAACACTGAAGCTTTCTTT	CAWTTSNTEAFF
TRBD1	TRBV25-1	-	TRBJ1-4	TGTGCCAGCAGTCTCGGGACAGAAAGTAATGAAAAACTGTTTTTT	CASSLGTESNEKLFF
-	TRBV15	-	TRBJ1-1	TGTGCCACCAGCAGAGTGGTGGGGGGGGGTGACACTGAAGCTTTCTTT	CATSRVVGGGDTEAFF
TRBD1	TRBV5-1	-	TRBJ1-2	TGCGCCAGCAAGGGGACAGGGAGGCTCTATGGCTACACCTTC	CASKGTGRLYGYTF
-	TRBV25-1	few	TRBJ1-2	TGTGCCAGCAGTGAATGGGGAGAGCCGGGCTACACCTTC	CASSEWGEPGYTF
-	TRBV27	-	TRBJ1-2	TGTGCCAGCAGTTTAGGGCAAAACTATGGCTACACCTTC	CASSLGQNYGYTF
TRBD2	TRBV19	-	TRBJ2-7	TGTGCCAGTAGTATGGCTAGCGGGGTCTCGATCATCGGTTACGAGCAGTACTTC	CASSMASGVSIIGYEQYF
TRBD1	TRBV5-6	-	TRBJ2-6	TGTGCCAGCAGTAGCAGGGGGATTAACTCTGGGGCCAACGTCCTGACTTTC	CASSSRGINSGANVLTF
TRBD1	TRBV5-1	-	TRBJ1-2	TGCGCCAGCAGCTTGGGACAGGGGTTCAACTATGGCTACACCTTC	CASSLGQGFNYGYTF
-	TRBV5-4	-	TRBJ1-4	TGTGCCAGCAAGAGGGCAACTAATGAAAAACTGTTTTTT	CASKRATNEKLFF
-	TRBV2	-	TRBJ2-2	TGTGCCAGCAGTGATAGTAGCAACTCCCCCGGGGAGCTGTTTTTT	CASSDSSNSPGELFF
-	TRBV6-5	-	TRBJ1-4	TGTGCCAGCAGTTACCGGGGGTCCGTTAATGAAAAACTGTTTTTT	CASSYRGSVNEKLFF
TRBD2	TRBV19	-	TRBJ2-1	TGTGCCAGTAGTGTTAGCGGGAGGTTTGATGAGCAGTTCTTC	CASSVSGRFDEQFF